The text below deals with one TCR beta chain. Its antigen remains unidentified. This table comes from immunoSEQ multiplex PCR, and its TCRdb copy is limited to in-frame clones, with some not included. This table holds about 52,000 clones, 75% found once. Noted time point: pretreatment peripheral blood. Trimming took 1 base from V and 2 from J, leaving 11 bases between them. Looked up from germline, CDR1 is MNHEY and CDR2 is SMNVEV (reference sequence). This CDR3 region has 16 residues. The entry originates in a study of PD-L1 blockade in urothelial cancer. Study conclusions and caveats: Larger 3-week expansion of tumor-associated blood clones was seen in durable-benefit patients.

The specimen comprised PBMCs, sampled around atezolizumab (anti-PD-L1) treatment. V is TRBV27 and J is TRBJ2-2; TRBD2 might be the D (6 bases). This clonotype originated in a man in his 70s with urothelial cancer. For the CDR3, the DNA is TGTGCCAGCAGTTTATTTACGGGGGTCAACACCGGGGAGCTGTTTTTT. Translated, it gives CASSLFTGVNTGELFF.